One T cell receptor beta chain is described in this entry. Germline V gene sequence: CDR1 LNHDA, CDR2 SQIVND (reference sequence). The CDR3 runs to 16 residues. Trimming shortened V by 5 bases and J by 8 bases, and 22 bases separated the two germline ends. Seattle participants joined during active infection and were tracked over time. The table came from immunoSEQ multiplex PCR; TCRdb's copy has only in-frame clones and leaves some out. This sample carries hundreds of thousands of clones, roughly 89% of them seen once, and the ten largest clones take roughly 0.92%. These data originate in a study of blood T cell repertoires in COVID-19. Background on the study: Specimens from acute and convalescent COVID-19 originated in the United States, Italy and Spain.

Input material: peripheral blood. This chain uses TRBV19 with TRBJ1-5; D perhaps matches TRBD1 (5 bases). This sequence was found in a man younger than 35 with COVID-19, enrolled during active disease. CDR3 DNA: TGTGCCAGTAGTCCACGACAGTCGGTAATGTCAAAGCCCCAGCATTTT. Residues: CASSPRQSVMSKPQHF.